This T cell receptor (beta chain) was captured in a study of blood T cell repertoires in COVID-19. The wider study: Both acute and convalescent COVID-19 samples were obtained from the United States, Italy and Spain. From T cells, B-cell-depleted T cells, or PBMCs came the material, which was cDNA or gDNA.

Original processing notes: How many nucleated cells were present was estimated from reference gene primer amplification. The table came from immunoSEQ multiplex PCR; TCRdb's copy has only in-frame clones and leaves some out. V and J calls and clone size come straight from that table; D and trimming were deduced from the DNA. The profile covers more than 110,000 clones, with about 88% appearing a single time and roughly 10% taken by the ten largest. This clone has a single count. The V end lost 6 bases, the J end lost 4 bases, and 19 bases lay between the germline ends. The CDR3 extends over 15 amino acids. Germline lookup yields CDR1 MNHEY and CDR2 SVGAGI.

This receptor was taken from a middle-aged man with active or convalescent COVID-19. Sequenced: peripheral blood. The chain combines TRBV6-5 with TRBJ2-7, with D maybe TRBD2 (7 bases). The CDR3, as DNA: TGTGCCAGCAGCGTGGGGGGGTTAGGGGGTTACGAGCAGTACTTC. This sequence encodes CASSVGGLGGYEQYF.